The 13 T cell receptor beta chains reported below all come from one sample, sequenced in a study of T cells after posttransplantation cyclophosphamide. Sequencing used immunoSEQ multiplex PCR; TCRdb keeps in-frame clones, though not all of them. Seen here are 45,000 to 60,000 clones, roughly 92% observed once, and the top ten hold 3.1%. Sample: PBMCs. The source is a woman in her fifties or sixties in good health and a related stem cell transplant donor.

The V gene is TRBV6-7, the J gene TRBJ2-1; tentative D call: TRBD2 (7 bases). TRBV6-7 is annotated as an ORF whose role is uncertain. V was shortened by 0 bases and J by 2 bases, with 23 bases between the two germline ends. CDR3 size: 20 residues. CDR3 nucleotide sequence: TGTGCCAGCAGTTACTCGACTGCGGGGGCCCTAAGGGGTCCCTACAATGAGCAGTTCTTC. As protein: CASSYSTAGALRGPYNEQFF.

CDR3 amino acids: CASNQKSDRGTELNQPQHF. CDR3 nucleotides: TGTGCCAGTAACCAAAAGTCGGACAGGGGGACCGAACTCAATCAGCCCCAGCATTTT. The rearrangement joins TRBV19 to TRBJ1-5, with 10 positions matching TRBD1. The CDR3 runs 19 residues. The germline gives CDR1 LNHDA, CDR2 SQIVND (reference sequence). Trimming took 7 bases from V and 3 from J; bases not matched to a gene: 18.

The chain links TRBV10-3 to TRBJ1-2; 7 bases line up with TRBD1. CDR1 is ENHRY and CDR2 is SYGVKD in the germline V gene. The CDR3 consists of 17 residues. The ends lost 7 bases at V and 4 bases at J; junction bases unmatched: 18. The CDR3 bases are TGTGCCATCACCACGGAGGAGGGGGCAAGAGGGCCCTATGGCTACACCTTC. It codes for CAITTEEGARGPYGYTF.

The chain couples TRBV2 to TRBJ1-3, with TRBD1 matching 7 bases. V dropped 6 bases and J dropped 0; count of bases not matched to a gene: 2. The germline CDR1 and CDR2 sequences are SNHLY and FYNNEI. The CDR3 consists of 14 residues. CDR3 coding DNA: TGTGCCAGCAGGGGGACAGTCTCTGGAAACACCATATATTTT. Translation: CASRGTVSGNTIYF.

The chain is built from TRBV29-1 and TRBJ2-7, with TRBD2 matching over 7 bases. Losses at the gene ends were 0 bases for V and 4 bases for J; bases not matched to a gene: 12. Germline lookup yields CDR1 SQVTM and CDR2 ANQGSEA. The CDR3 runs to 16 residues. The CDR3 loop is CSVEDRAGRGDYEQYF. The DNA of the CDR3 is TGCAGCGTTGAAGATCGGGCGGGACGGGGGGATTACGAGCAGTACTTC.

The chain uses TRBV7-2 and TRBJ2-1; 7 bases map to TRBD2. Germline V gene lookup returns CDR1 SGHTA and CDR2 FQGNSA. This CDR3 has 18 amino acids. Losses at the gene ends were 2 bases for V and 0 bases for J; bases not matched to a gene: 10. CDR3 DNA: TGTGCCAGCAGCTTACCTGGTTCAGCGGGGAGCTCCTACAATGAGCAGTTCTTC. Its protein product is CASSLPGSAGSSYNEQFF.

This clone was recorded once. The rearrangement links TRBV6-4 to TRBJ2-1, with 7 bases fitting TRBD1. The V gene's germline CDR1 is MRHNA and CDR2 SNTAGT. With V trimmed by 4 bases and J by 5 bases, 5 bases remained unmatched. This CDR3 contains 14 residues. DNA of the CDR3: TGTGCCAGCAGTGTCGAGGGGGCGGACAATGAGCAGTTCTTC. Its translation is CASSVEGADNEQFF.

The gene calls are TRBV29-1 and TRBJ2-3; D not certain. The germline V gene encodes CDR1 SQVTM and CDR2 ANQGSEA. V was trimmed by 3 bases and J by 1 base, leaving 5 bases between them. The CDR3 is 12 residues long. The CDR3 loop reads CSVDFGTDTQYF. DNA for the CDR3: TGCAGCGTTGACTTCGGCACAGATACGCAGTATTTT.

The chain uses TRBV29-1 and TRBJ2-5; the D is unclear. The CDR3 spans 12 residues. V dropped 1 base and J dropped 2 bases, with 5 bases sitting between them. Germline V lookup: CDR1 SQVTM, CDR2 ANQGSEA. The CDR3 is CSVEAVQETQYF. The CDR3 DNA is TGCAGCGTTGAAGCGGTTCAAGAGACCCAGTACTTC. The full variable domain, rest sourced from reference TRBV29-1 and TRBJ2-5, is SAVISQKPSRDICQRGTSLTIQCQVDSQVTMMFWYRQQPGQSLTLIATANQGSEATYESGFVIDKFPISRPNLTFSTLTVSNMSPEDSSIYLCSVEAVQETQYFGPGTRLLVL.

The chain recombines TRBV18 with TRBJ2-3; the match to TRBD2 covers 10 bases. Trimming cost V 6 bases and J 0 bases; bases outside gene matches: 6. This CDR3 has 16 amino acids. Germline V gene lookup returns CDR1 KGHSH and CDR2 LQKENI. The CDR3 spells CASSQLAGGSTDTQYF. The DNA for the CDR3 is TGTGCCAGCTCTCAATTAGCGGGAGGAAGCACAGATACGCAGTATTTT.

V is TRBV27 and J is TRBJ1-6, with 10 positions matching TRBD1. The CDR3 has 15 amino acids. The germline V gene has CDR1 MNHEY and CDR2 SMNVEV (reference sequence). The J segment lost 10 bases and the V segment lost 2 bases, leaving 5 bases of the junction unmatched. In DNA form, the CDR3 reads TGTGCCAGCAGTTTACGGGGACAGGGGAACTCACCCCTCCACTTT. As protein: CASSLRGQGNSPLHF.

This clone was observed once. The chain joins TRBV7-9 to TRBJ2-1; possibly TRBD2 for D (7 bases). The CDR3 consists of 15 residues. Germline CDR1 reads SEHNR; CDR2 reads FQNEAQ (reference sequence). V was pared by 5 bases and J by 9 bases, with 20 bases between. The CDR3 DNA follows: TGTGCCAGCAGCCCCCCGCGGGGGCTCACGCCTGAGCAGTTCTTC. It codes for CASSPPRGLTPEQFF. The whole variable domain, filled in from reference TRBV7-9 and TRBJ2-1, reads DTGVSQNPRHKITKRGQNVTFRCDPISEHNRLYWYRQTLGQGPEFLTYFQNEAQLEKSRLLSDRFSAERPKGSFSTLEIQRTEQGDSAMYLCASSPPRGLTPEQFFGPGTRLTVL.

The V gene is TRBV28, the J gene TRBJ2-7, with TRBD2 as a possible D gene (7 bases). The CDR3 runs 13 residues. V lost 3 bases and J lost 6, with 12 bases in between. Germline CDR1 is MDHEN and CDR2 is SYDVKM. In nucleotides, the CDR3 is TGTGCCAGCAGTTTTGGCGGGGGCAGCGAGCAGTACTTC. This codes for CASSFGGGSEQYF.